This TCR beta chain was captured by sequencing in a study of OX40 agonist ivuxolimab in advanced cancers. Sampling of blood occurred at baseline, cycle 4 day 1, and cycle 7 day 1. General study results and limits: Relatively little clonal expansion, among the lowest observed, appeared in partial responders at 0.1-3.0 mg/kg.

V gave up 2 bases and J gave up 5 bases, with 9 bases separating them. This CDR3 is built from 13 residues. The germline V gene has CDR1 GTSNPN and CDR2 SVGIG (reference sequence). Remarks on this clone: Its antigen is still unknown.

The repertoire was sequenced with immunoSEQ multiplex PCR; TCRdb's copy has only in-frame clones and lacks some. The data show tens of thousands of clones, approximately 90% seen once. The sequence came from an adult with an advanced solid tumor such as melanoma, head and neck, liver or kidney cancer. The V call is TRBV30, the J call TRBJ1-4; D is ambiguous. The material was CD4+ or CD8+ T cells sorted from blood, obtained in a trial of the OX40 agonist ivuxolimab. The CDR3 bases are TGTGCCTGGAGTAAACGGAACAATGAAAAACTGTTTTTT. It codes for CAWSKRNNEKLFF.